Sequencing of this T cell receptor (beta chain) was carried out in a study of shared clonotypes between healthy human individuals. General study results and limits: Donors were few, which limited the genetic and exposure-history diversity represented.

The assay ran at deep level. Replicate PCRs for sorted subsets used about 200 ng DNA; this equaled 25,000 to 35,000 T cell genomes. The table came from immunoSEQ multiplex PCR; TCRdb's copy has only in-frame clones and leaves some out. Here the sample spans about a million clones, about 72% being singletons. Comments on this clone: What it binds is not known.

Nashville, Tennessee was home to all donors, each a Caucasian adult. Germline values: CDR1 SGHAT, CDR2 FQNNGV. The V end lost 5 bases, the J end lost 3 bases, and 14 bases lay between the germline ends. CDR3 length equals 14 residues. The V call is TRBV11-2, the J call TRBJ2-7; D assignment may be TRBD1 or TRBD2 (5 bases each). The TCR sequence derives from a man between 18 and 29 years old in good health. Some clones in this sample may be carry-over from other donors' samples. Material for sequencing was memory CD4+ T cells from PBMCs. Subset here: CD45RA-negative fraction. The chain's CDR3 is CASSPPEGRYEQYF. The CDR3 DNA sequence: TGTGCCAGCAGCCCCCCTGAGGGGCGCTACGAGCAGTACTTC.